What follows are 2 T cell receptor beta chains derived from one specimen sequenced in a study of blood T cells in healthy people across ages. Through a sample-barcoded 5' primer and a J-beta primer mix, a second PCR was run for roughly 7 to 11 cycles. TCRdb passed the 5' RACE reads through MiXCR, listing each CDR3 protein once. Among about 570,000 distinct CDR3 sequences listed, 27% were seen once. Material: blood. Every receptor here comes from a woman aged 70-85 years in good health.

This clonotype was recorded a few times. The genes are TRBV6-2 or TRBV6-3 and TRBJ1-5, with 8 bases matching TRBD1. Germline V gene lookup returns CDR1 MNHEY and CDR2 SVGEGT. The CDR3 loop spans 15 amino acids. J was trimmed by 6 bases and V by 2 bases; bases with no gene match: 6. The CDR3 protein is CASSYVRQGSQPQHF. CDR3 DNA sequence: TGTGCCAGCAGTTACGTTAGACAGGGGAGTCAGCCCCAGCATTTT.

This clonotype was observed a handful of times. The chain couples TRBV12-3 or TRBV12-4 to TRBJ2-3; D call uncertain. The CDR3 totals 12 residues. With 7 bases removed from V and 5 bases from J, the gap between germline ends came to 10 bases. CDR3 nucleotide sequence: TGTGCCAGCACCCCGGTTGAAGATACGCAGTATTTT. Its protein product is CASTPVEDTQYF.